This T cell receptor (beta chain) stems from a study of T cells in tumors after PD-1 blockade. Looking at the study overall: Some patients also took daily vismodegib 150 mg during anti-PD-1 treatment. Whole-study findings and limits: After therapy, most expanded exhausted CD8+ clones were absent pre-treatment, suggesting clonal replacement.

A note on this clone: Its target is unknown.

The CDR3 contains 16 residues. Germline CDR1 reads ENHRY; CDR2 reads SYGVKD. The germline V and J ends were trimmed by 3 bases and 7 bases, with 20 bases remaining between them. Sequenced by immunoSEQ multiplex PCR; TCRdb stores in-frame clones only, minus some. The sample lists 4,000 to 5,500 clones, around two thirds seen once, with roughly 14% in the top ten. Sample: tumor tissue, taken after anti-PD-1 treatment. The sequence came from a human donor with basal cell carcinoma. V is TRBV10-3 and J is TRBJ2-3; D call uncertain. DNA of the CDR3: TGTGCCATCAGTGATCAACCCCCGAATGCTCTTCATACGCAGTATTTT. Encoded protein: CAISDQPPNALHTQYF.